These 16 T cell receptor beta chains share one sample of origin, sequenced in a study of cytotoxic CD8 clonotypes in ibrutinib-treated CLL. Clones were read by immunoSEQ multiplex PCR, and TCRdb kept only the in-frame ones, dropping some. The sample has some 350,000 clones, roughly 70% seen once. Specimen: PBMCs, collected after 36 months of ibrutinib treatment. The receptor source for this set is a human donor with chronic lymphocytic leukemia.

The J gene is TRBJ1-1, the V gene TRBV19, with 7 bases identical to TRBD1. Germline V gene data show CDR1 as LNHDA and CDR2 as SQIVND (reference sequence). J was trimmed by 0 bases and V by 5 bases; bases with no gene match: 6. The CDR3 contains 15 residues. The CDR3 coding sequence is TGTGCCAGTAGTCGGGGACAGATAGTGAACACTGAAGCTTTCTTT. Protein: CASSRGQIVNTEAFF.

The genes are TRBV5-1 and TRBJ2-7, with D unresolved. The CDR3 extends over 13 amino acids. V lost 6 bases and J lost 5, with 15 bases in between. Germline CDR1 SGHRS, CDR2 YFSETQ. CDR3 DNA: TGCGCCAGCAATTCGGTCTCGTCGCACGAGCAGTACTTC. Its translation is CASNSVSSHEQYF. Full variable domain (rest looked up from reference TRBV5-1 and TRBJ2-7): KAGVTQTPRYLIKTRGQQVTLSCSPISGHRSVSWYQQTPGQGLQFLFEYFSETQRNKGNFPGRFSGRQFSNSRSEMNVSTLELGDSALYLCASNSVSSHEQYFGPGTRLTVT.

This clone has more than one count but fewer than ten. The chain employs TRBV15 and TRBJ2-1; D possibly corresponds to TRBD1 (6 bases). CDR3 length: 18 residues. Trimming shortened V by 0 bases and J by 6 bases, and 21 bases separated the two germline ends. Germline V gene data show CDR1 as LNHNV and CDR2 as YYDKDF (reference sequence). The CDR3 protein is CATSRENIRTADGNEQFF. The CDR3 DNA is TGTGCCACCAGCAGAGAAAATATAAGGACAGCGGATGGCAATGAGCAGTTCTTC.

For the CDR3, the DNA is TGCGCCAGCAGCAAGAGGACTAGCGGGGTAGGGACGGAGACCCAGTACTTC. It translates to CASSKRTSGVGTETQYF. The chain joins TRBV5-1 to TRBJ2-5; 12 nucleotides agree with TRBD2. The CDR3 contains 17 residues. Germline assignment: CDR1 SGHRS and CDR2 YFSETQ. With 4 bases clipped from V and 5 bases from J, the junction kept 12 bases outside the gene matches.

CDR3 protein: CASSLASGTNPPQYF. For the CDR3, the DNA is TGTGCCAGCAGCTTAGCCTCGGGGACAAACCCCCCACAGTACTTC. The rearrangement joins TRBV11-2 to TRBJ2-5; the D gene is possibly TRBD1 (6 bases). The V gene lost 1 base and the J gene lost 11 bases, with 20 bases spanning the gap. The germline V gene has CDR1 SGHAT and CDR2 FQNNGV. This CDR3 is built from 15 residues. Complete variable domain (other parts from reference TRBV11-2 and TRBJ2-5): EAGVAQSPRYKIIEKRQSVAFWCNPISGHATLYWYQQILGQGPKLLIQFQNNGVVDDSQLPKDRFSAERLKGVDSTLKIQPAKLEDSAVYLCASSLASGTNPPQYFGPGTRLLVL.

This chain connects TRBV11-2 to TRBJ2-1; D call uncertain. Germline V gives CDR1 SGHAT, CDR2 FQNNGV. V gave up 4 bases and J gave up 0 bases, with 4 bases separating them. This CDR3 is 13 amino acids long. The CDR3 reads CASSYASYNEQFF. The CDR3 region has the DNA TGTGCCAGCAGCTACGCCTCCTACAATGAGCAGTTCTTC.

This clone appeared a single time. The chain couples TRBV9 to TRBJ2-1; TRBD2 agrees at 13 bases. CDR3 length equals 15 residues. The germline V gene encodes CDR1 SGDLS and CDR2 YYNGEE. V shed 0 bases and J 10 bases; nucleotides not matched to a gene: 4. The CDR3 protein is CASSVGTSGSNEQFF. CDR3 bases: TGTGCCAGCAGCGTAGGGACTAGCGGGAGTAACGAGCAGTTCTTC. The variable domain in full, completed from reference TRBV9 and TRBJ2-1, reads DSGVTQTPKHLITATGQRVTLRCSPRSGDLSVYWYQQSLDQGLQFLIQYYNGEERAKGNILERFSAQQFPDLHSELNLSSLELGDSALYFCASSVGTSGSNEQFFGPGTRLTVL.

V usage is TRBV9 and J usage is TRBJ2-3; 12 nucleotides match TRBD2. Germline CDR1 SGDLS, CDR2 YYNGEE. V shed 3 bases, J shed 3 bases, and the junction held 5 bases outside the gene matches. This CDR3 is 16 amino acids long. The CDR3 here is CASSDPTSGSTDTQYF. Written as DNA, the CDR3 is TGTGCCAGCAGCGACCCGACTAGCGGGAGTACAGATACGCAGTATTTT.

This clone was recorded once. This sequence joins TRBV29-1 and TRBJ1-2, with unresolved D. Germline V CDR1 and CDR2: SQVTM, ANQGSEA. The CDR3 is 12 amino acids. The germline V and J ends were trimmed by 3 bases and 4 bases, with 9 bases remaining between them. The CDR3, as DNA: TGCAGCGTTGAGTCGGCAGCCTATGGCTACACCTTC. Protein product: CSVESAAYGYTF.

The chain joins TRBV2 to TRBJ1-2; no reliable D call. The V gene lost 6 bases and the J gene lost 3 bases, with 14 bases spanning the gap. Germline V CDR1 and CDR2: SNHLY, FYNNEI. The CDR3 is 14 residues long. In nucleotides, the CDR3 is TGTGCCAGCAGCCAACCGGGAGGGTACTATGGCTACACCTTC. This gives the protein CASSQPGGYYGYTF. Variable domain in full (rest from reference TRBV2 and TRBJ1-2): EPEVTQTPSHQVTQMGQEVILRCVPISNHLYFYWYRQILGQKVEFLVSFYNNEISEKSEIFDDQFSVERPDGSNFTLKIRSTKLEDSAMYFCASSQPGGYYGYTFGSGTRLTVV.

This clone was detected only a few times. The V gene is TRBV18, the J gene TRBJ2-7, with D perhaps assigned TRBD1 or TRBD2 (5 bases each). V lost 2 bases and J lost 4, with 9 bases in between. Germline assignment: CDR1 KGHSH and CDR2 LQKENI. This CDR3 is built from 13 residues. CDR3 amino acids: CASSPGDGYEQYF. In nucleotides, the CDR3 is TGTGCCAGCTCACCAGGGGACGGGTACGAGCAGTACTTC.

The chain has TRBV6-1 and TRBJ2-1; 9 positions agree with TRBD2. CDR3 length: 14 residues. With V trimmed by 6 bases and J by 4 bases, 4 bases remained unmatched. CDR1 and CDR2 (germline): MNHNS, SASEGT. The chain's CDR3 is CASSVSGSYNEQFF. The CDR3 region has the DNA TGTGCCAGCAGCGTTAGCGGGAGTTACAATGAGCAGTTCTTC.

The chain couples TRBV11-1 to TRBJ2-3; TRBD2 aligns across 15 bases. V dropped 5 bases and J dropped 4; count of bases not matched to a gene: 4. The CDR3 is 16 amino acids. CDR1 is SGHAT, CDR2 FQDESV, per germline (reference sequence). CDR3 sequence: CASSPWTSGGADTQYF. CDR3 sequence (DNA): TGTGCCAGCAGCCCGTGGACTAGCGGGGGGGCAGATACGCAGTATTTT.

The rearrangement links TRBV7-9 to TRBJ2-3; D is unclear. Deletions cut 5 bases from V and 8 bases from J, with 11 bases between. Germline V lookup: CDR1 SEHNR, CDR2 FQNEAQ (reference sequence). This CDR3 is built from 12 residues. CDR3 sequence reads: CASSPVIGTQYF. Here the CDR3 DNA reads TGTGCCAGCAGCCCCGTGATAGGTACGCAGTATTTT. The full variable domain, in which reference TRBV7-9 and TRBJ2-3 provide the parts outside the CDR3, is DTGVSQNPRHKITKRGQNVTFRCDPISEHNRLYWYRQTLGQGPEFLTYFQNEAQLEKSRLLSDRFSAERPKGSFSTLEIQRTEQGDSAMYLCASSPVIGTQYFGPGTRLTVL.

The chain uses TRBV29-1 and TRBJ2-3, with D unresolved. The V gene lost 5 bases and the J gene lost 2 bases, with 5 bases spanning the gap. CDR3 length equals 11 residues. Germline V lookup: CDR1 SQVTM, CDR2 ANQGSEA. CDR3 DNA: TGCAGCGTTCGGTCCACAGATACGCAGTATTTT. This encodes CSVRSTDTQYF.

This chain connects TRBV29-1 to TRBJ2-5, with D hard to call. CDR3 length equals 14 residues. Between the trimmed V and J ends, which lost 4 bases and 3 bases, there was a span of 15 bases. CDR1 and CDR2 from the germline V gene are SQVTM and ANQGSEA. The CDR3 DNA sequence: TGCAGCGTTGGGGCAGGTTTATTAAAAGAGACCCAGTACTTC. Translated: CSVGAGLLKETQYF.